The 10 T cell receptor beta chains below all came from one sample that was sequenced in a study of T cell repertoires in cytomegalovirus infection. Each CDR3 protein gets one entry after TCRdb re-called the reads with MiXCR. The table records about 190,000 distinct CDR3 sequences, roughly 9% of them present only once. The sequencing sample was made of PBMCs. These TCRs come from a human donor in good health (CMV status not recorded). Some clones in this sample may be carry-over from other donors' samples.

This clonotype was recorded a few times. This rearrangement joins TRBV7-4 to TRBJ2-3; D is undetermined. From germline, CDR1 is SGHVT and CDR2 SQSDAQ. Trimming took off 1 base at V and 7 bases at J, with 21 bases between the two ends. CDR3 length: 17 residues. The CDR3 spells CASSLETVARPTNTQYF. DNA of the CDR3: TGTGCCAGCAGCTTAGAAACTGTAGCCAGGCCCACGAATACGCAGTATTTT.

This clonotype was found many times. The V and J genes are TRBV7-2 and TRBJ2-7; D is possibly TRBD1 or TRBD2 (6 bases each). The V gene lost 1 base and the J gene lost 0 bases, with 10 bases spanning the gap. Germline values: CDR1 SGHTA, CDR2 FQGNSA. This CDR3 is 15 amino acids long. The CDR3 loop is CASSLVGGSSYEQYF. CDR3 DNA: TGTGCCAGCAGCTTAGTAGGGGGGAGCTCCTACGAGCAGTACTTC.

This clonotype has at least ten counts. The V call is TRBV7-2, the J call TRBJ2-1; 9 nucleotides align to TRBD2. With 1 base clipped from V and 6 bases from J, the junction kept 10 bases outside the gene matches. Germline-derived CDR1 and CDR2 are SGHTA and FQGNSA. The CDR3 is made up of 17 amino acids. The CDR3 DNA is TGTGCCAGCAGCTTAGATAGTTGGCGGGGGGGCCTCAATGAGCAGTTCTTC. Protein: CASSLDSWRGGLNEQFF. The full variable domain, its missing parts supplied by reference TRBV7-2 and TRBJ2-1, is GAGVSQSPSNKVTEKGKDVELRCDPISGHTALYWYRQSLGQGLEFLIYFQGNSAPDKSGLPSDRFSAERTGGSVSTLTIQRTQQEDSAVYLCASSLDSWRGGLNEQFFGPGTRLTVL.

This clonotype was seen ten or more times. J is TRBJ1-3 and V is TRBV7-9; 8 bases fit TRBD1. V trimming: 5 bases; J trimming: 0 bases; junction bases outside the gene matches: 6. CDR1 and CDR2 from the germline V gene are SEHNR and FQNEAQ (reference sequence). The CDR3 spans 16 residues. The CDR3 region is CASSQRDRPSGNTIYF. CDR3 in DNA: TGTGCCAGCAGCCAAAGGGACAGGCCCTCTGGAAACACCATATATTTT. Together with reference TRBV7-9 and TRBJ1-3, the CDR3 gives the full variable domain: DTGVSQNPRHKITKRGQNVTFRCDPISEHNRLYWYRQTLGQGPEFLTYFQNEAQLEKSRLLSDRFSAERPKGSFSTLEIQRTEQGDSAMYLCASSQRDRPSGNTIYFGEGSWLTVV.

This clonotype has at least ten counts. The rearrangement joins TRBV2 to TRBJ2-3; 7 bases are a match to TRBD2. From germline, CDR1 is SNHLY and CDR2 FYNNEI. This CDR3 comprises 15 residues. Germline trimming cut 6 bases from V and 2 bases from J; bases unmatched to any gene: 8. DNA of the CDR3: TGTGCCAGCAGCAGCGGACTAGTAGCCACAGATACGCAGTATTTT. Protein product: CASSSGLVATDTQYF.

This chain joins TRBV4-2 and TRBJ1-2; the match to TRBD1 covers 7 bases. The CDR3 has 15 residues. Per germline, CDR1 LGHNA and CDR2 YNFKEQ. V was pared by 0 bases and J by 5 bases, with 6 bases of the junction left unmatched. This CDR3 reads CASSQEPGQRYGYTF. CDR3 in DNA: TGTGCCAGCAGCCAAGAACCGGGACAGAGATATGGCTACACCTTC.

The V call is TRBV5-1, the J call TRBJ1-6; 8 bases fit TRBD1. The CDR3 is made up of 15 amino acids. V dropped 4 bases and J dropped 6; count of bases not matched to a gene: 6. Germline-derived CDR1 and CDR2 are SGHRS and YFSETQ. The CDR3 DNA reads TGCGCCAGCAGCCCGCCAGGGGGCCGTAATTCACCCCTCCACTTT. Translating it yields CASSPPGGRNSPLHF.

This clonotype was seen a few times. CDR3 region: CSASRDSRNEKLFF. CDR3 sequence (DNA): TGCAGTGCCTCTCGGGACAGCAGAAATGAAAAACTGTTTTTT. The chain couples TRBV20-1 to TRBJ1-4; 7 bases agree with TRBD1. This CDR3 region has 14 residues. CDR1 is DFQATT and CDR2 is SNEGSKA in the germline V gene (reference sequence). J was trimmed by 5 bases and V by 6 bases; bases with no gene match: 9.

This clonotype has only a few counts. This chain links TRBV15 with TRBJ1-1; 12 bases are a match to TRBD1. V shed 6 bases and J 8 bases; nucleotides not matched to a gene: 19. CDR1 LNHNV and CDR2 YYDKDF come from the germline V gene (reference sequence). The CDR3 sequence is 18 residues long. The CDR3 DNA sequence: TGTGCCACCAGACGGGACAGGGGGCCTAAACTAGGGGAATCCGAAGCTTTCTTT. As protein: CATRRDRGPKLGESEAFF.

This clonotype was recorded many times. This chain links TRBV13 with TRBJ2-7; 7 nucleotides agree with TRBD2. Germline CDR1 PRHDT, CDR2 FYEKMQ (reference sequence). The junction had 4 bases not matched to a gene; V was cut back by 4 bases and J by 1 base. The CDR3 totals 14 residues. CDR3 in amino acids: CASSSERGSYEQYF. CDR3 nucleotide sequence: TGTGCCAGCAGCTCTGAGCGGGGATCCTACGAGCAGTACTTC.